A selection of T cell receptor beta chains follows, all from one sample in a study of blood T cell repertoires in COVID-19. Using immunoSEQ multiplex PCR, the repertoire was profiled, and TCRdb retains in-frame clones only, with some absent. The data hold 160,000 or so clones, with around 83% observed a single time. Input material: peripheral blood. The receptors here all came from a man aged 40-55 years with acute or convalescent COVID-19. Each CDR3 is given with its conserved first and last residue. Fields, in order: J gene, V gene, CDR3 protein.

J gene: TRBJ1-1; V gene: TRBV19; CDR3 protein: CASSIGGRMNTEAFF
J gene: TRBJ1-6; V gene: TRBV6-5; CDR3 protein: CASRRATNSPLHF
J gene: TRBJ2-3; V gene: TRBV6-1; CDR3 protein: CASSDRELDTQYF
J gene: TRBJ1-1; V gene: TRBV28; CDR3 protein: CASSIQGVRTFAEAFF
J gene: TRBJ1-1; V gene: TRBV28; CDR3 protein: CASTGQALNTEAFF
J gene: TRBJ2-5; V gene: TRBV5-1; CDR3 protein: CASSLDRVETQYF
J gene: TRBJ2-7; V gene: TRBV4-2; CDR3 protein: CASSRVGTGPSSSGEQYF
J gene: TRBJ1-3; V gene: TRBV24-1; CDR3 protein: CATVPGTSANTIYF
J gene: TRBJ1-3; V gene: TRBV30; CDR3 protein: CAWYSSGNSGNTIYF
J gene: TRBJ2-3; V gene: TRBV6-5; CDR3 protein: CASSYPAGEGTDTQYF
J gene: TRBJ1-6; V gene: TRBV30; CDR3 protein: CAWRGGYNSPLHF
J gene: TRBJ1-3; V gene: TRBV14; CDR3 protein: CASRPTGYRNTIYF
J gene: TRBJ1-6; V gene: TRBV27; CDR3 protein: CASRTGRPSAPLHF
J gene: TRBJ1-6; V gene: TRBV19; CDR3 protein: CASSISPSRGGHNSPLHF
J gene: TRBJ2-7; V gene: TRBV24-1; CDR3 protein: CATSGGDRERRQYF
J gene: TRBJ1-6; V gene: TRBV18; CDR3 protein: CASSPRRDSPLHF
J gene: TRBJ2-3; V gene: TRBV11-3; CDR3 protein: CASSPGGNTDTQYF
J gene: TRBJ1-2; V gene: TRBV20-1; CDR3 protein: CSASGGTGGSYGYTF
J gene: TRBJ1-1; V gene: TRBV7-3; CDR3 protein: CASSPSGGNTEAFF
J gene: TRBJ2-1; V gene: TRBV5-1; CDR3 protein: CASSLVGRGGHYIGEQFF
J gene: TRBJ1-3; V gene: TRBV13; CDR3 protein: CASSLVGTGNTIYF
J gene: TRBJ1-2; V gene: TRBV27; CDR3 protein: CASSLSGRASYGYTF
J gene: TRBJ2-7; V gene: TRBV28; CDR3 protein: CASSLTGTGANEQYF
J gene: TRBJ2-7; V gene: TRBV5-8; CDR3 protein: CASSYPNVNPREQYF
J gene: TRBJ1-3; V gene: TRBV2; CDR3 protein: CASSEGRKGVSGNTIYF
J gene: TRBJ2-7; V gene: TRBV19; CDR3 protein: CASSQPEGYEQYF
J gene: TRBJ1-2; V gene: TRBV5-1; CDR3 protein: CASNLDSSVSGYTF
J gene: TRBJ2-1; V gene: TRBV2; CDR3 protein: CASSARLRLAGGNEQFF
J gene: TRBJ2-2; V gene: TRBV7-3; CDR3 protein: CASSGGSSLAGELFF
J gene: TRBJ1-1; V gene: TRBV19; CDR3 protein: CASSIDHRGLPEAFF
J gene: TRBJ2-5; V gene: TRBV5-4; CDR3 protein: CASSLGVAGGPETQYF
J gene: TRBJ1-2; V gene: TRBV3-1/TRBV3-2; CDR3 protein: CASRPTLRVFADYGYTF
J gene: TRBJ1-6; V gene: TRBV18; CDR3 protein: CASSDTTGDSPLHF
J gene: TRBJ1-1; V gene: TRBV7-2; CDR3 protein: CASSKLAGSVTEAFF
J gene: TRBJ2-5; V gene: TRBV2; CDR3 protein: CASRKGQNQETQYF
J gene: TRBJ1-2; V gene: TRBV7-2; CDR3 protein: CASGPLIGTVHGYTF
J gene: TRBJ2-7; V gene: TRBV28; CDR3 protein: CASTGKMYEQYF
J gene: TRBJ1-4; V gene: TRBV4-3; CDR3 protein: CASSQAGQKSTNEKLFF
J gene: TRBJ1-2; V gene: TRBV5-1; CDR3 protein: CASSAGDRAYGYTF
J gene: TRBJ1-1; V gene: TRBV6-1; CDR3 protein: CASSEQGLNTEAFF
J gene: TRBJ2-3; V gene: TRBV7-9; CDR3 protein: CASSSRGGTGDTDTQYF
J gene: TRBJ1-2; V gene: TRBV25-1; CDR3 protein: CASTDIDYGYTF
J gene: TRBJ1-5; V gene: TRBV24-1; CDR3 protein: CATSAGQSNQPQHF
J gene: TRBJ2-7; V gene: TRBV5-6; CDR3 protein: CASRNSGGNPNEQYF
J gene: TRBJ1-2; V gene: TRBV2; CDR3 protein: CASSERAGGEYGYTF
J gene: TRBJ2-2; V gene: TRBV7-2; CDR3 protein: CASSLVTTNTGELFF
J gene: TRBJ2-3; V gene: TRBV4-1; CDR3 protein: CASSQLDTQYF
J gene: TRBJ1-2; V gene: TRBV5-4; CDR3 protein: CASSTLRQGFGGYTF
J gene: TRBJ1-4; V gene: TRBV7-9; CDR3 protein: CASSLGGTDYNEKLFF
J gene: TRBJ2-7; V gene: TRBV12-3/TRBV12-4; CDR3 protein: CASRRSDLYEQYF
J gene: TRBJ2-1; V gene: TRBV5-6; CDR3 protein: CASSEGLAGSYNEQFF
J gene: TRBJ2-7; V gene: TRBV5-4; CDR3 protein: CASSYPGVSVYEQYF
J gene: TRBJ2-7; V gene: TRBV2; CDR3 protein: CASLKDSRSYEQYF
J gene: TRBJ1-3; V gene: TRBV27; CDR3 protein: CASSALGSSGNTIYF
J gene: TRBJ1-5; V gene: TRBV5-1; CDR3 protein: CASSFEGPTGGQPQHF
J gene: TRBJ2-5; V gene: TRBV7-2; CDR3 protein: CASSLEGRNQETQYF